The present T cell receptor (beta chain) was sequenced within a study of response to subunit inactivated influenza vaccine. TCRdb analysed the RT-PCR reads with MiXCR anew, one entry per CDR3 protein. The sample holds more than 400,000 distinct CDR3 sequences, 9.5% to 12% seen once. The germline V gene has CDR1 ENHRY and CDR2 SYGVKD. This CDR3 contains 13 residues. The germline V and J ends were trimmed by 7 bases and 3 bases, with 12 bases remaining between them. Whole-study findings and limits: Each seasonal influenza vaccination, the authors suggested, recruits few new T cells.

A few counts support this clonotype. The antigen remains unidentified. The input for sequencing was PBMCs from blood, taken more than 35 days after vaccination. This TCR derives from a man aged 50 to 60 who received an inactivated influenza vaccine. The chain employs TRBV10-3 and TRBJ1-1; D gene uncertain. CDR3 residues: CAINRPGDTEAFF. The CDR3, as DNA: TGTGCCATCAACCGGCCTGGGGACACTGAAGCTTTCTTT.